Listed below are T cell receptor beta chains from one sample, sequenced in a study of vaccination effects on CD4 cells after COVID-19. Which antigens these TCRs recognize remains unknown. The repertoire was sequenced with immunoSEQ multiplex PCR; TCRdb's copy has only in-frame clones and lacks some. Of 30,000 to 40,000 clones in the sample, approximately 80% were seen once. This sample comprised CD4+ T cells from PBMCs cultured with HCoV-NL63 spike peptides, obtained after COVID-19 vaccination. The receptors come from a human donor who received a COVID-19 vaccine. Some clones in this sample may be carry-over from other donors' samples. Both conserved end residues are part of each CDR3. A D gene is named only where the DNA matches it firmly. Clone size is given for some rows only: seen once, a few or many times, or a class if the clone is expanded.

v_gene: TRBV7-3; abundance: .; d_gene: .; j_gene: TRBJ2-1; CDR3nt: TGTGCCAGCAGCTTAAGAGGGGGGGGTCTACCCGCCTACAATGAGCAGTTCTTC; CDR3aa: CASSLRGGGLPAYNEQFF
v_gene: TRBV3-1/TRBV3-2; abundance: .; d_gene: .; j_gene: TRBJ1-2; CDR3nt: TGTGCCAGCAGCCAAGAACCAGGGTACGGCTACACCTTC; CDR3aa: CASSQEPGYGYTF
v_gene: TRBV27; abundance: .; d_gene: TRBD1; j_gene: TRBJ1-1; CDR3nt: TGTGCCAGCAGTTTATACCCGAGGAGGACAGGTGTGGACACTGAAGCTTTCTTT; CDR3aa: CASSLYPRRTGVDTEAFF
v_gene: TRBV4-1; abundance: .; d_gene: .; j_gene: TRBJ2-5; CDR3nt: TGCGCCAGCAGCCAATCTATCGGGGCGGGCGGAGAGACCCAGTACTTC; CDR3aa: CASSQSIGAGGETQYF
v_gene: TRBV11-2; abundance: .; d_gene: .; j_gene: TRBJ2-2; CDR3nt: TGTGCCAGCAGCTTACGGGGTCCCTCCCCCGGGGAGCTGTTTTTT; CDR3aa: CASSLRGPSPGELFF
v_gene: TRBV28; abundance: .; d_gene: .; j_gene: TRBJ1-5; CDR3nt: TGTGCCAGCAGTTTTGGGGGACCCCAGAACCAGCCCCAGCATTTT; CDR3aa: CASSFGGPQNQPQHF
v_gene: TRBV5-1; abundance: .; d_gene: .; j_gene: TRBJ2-1; CDR3nt: TGCGCCAGCAGCTCACGACAGATCGTATACAATGAGCAGTTCTTC; CDR3aa: CASSSRQIVYNEQFF
v_gene: TRBV15; abundance: few; d_gene: TRBD2; j_gene: TRBJ2-1; CDR3nt: TGTGCCACCAGCACCCTCCGGCGGGGGAGCTCCTACAATGAGCAGTTCTTC; CDR3aa: CATSTLRRGSSYNEQFF
v_gene: TRBV5-4; abundance: .; d_gene: .; j_gene: TRBJ2-5; CDR3nt: TGTGCCAGCAGCTTGCCAGGAGGGGGCGTGAAGACCCAGTACTTC; CDR3aa: CASSLPGGGVKTQYF
v_gene: TRBV7-2; abundance: .; d_gene: .; j_gene: TRBJ2-1; CDR3nt: TGTGCCAGCAGCTTCCCAACACATAGCAACAATGAGCAGTTCTTC; CDR3aa: CASSFPTHSNNEQFF
v_gene: TRBV4-3; abundance: .; d_gene: TRBD2; j_gene: TRBJ2-5; CDR3nt: TGCGCCAGCAGCCAAGATCGGGGGGGGTTAACAGAGACCCAGTACTTC; CDR3aa: CASSQDRGGLTETQYF
v_gene: TRBV10-1; abundance: .; d_gene: TRBD2; j_gene: TRBJ2-1; CDR3nt: TGCGCCAGCAGTGACCGGCGGGGGGCTACCTACAATGAGCAGTTCTTC; CDR3aa: CASSDRRGATYNEQFF
v_gene: TRBV7-2; abundance: .; d_gene: TRBD1; j_gene: TRBJ1-2; CDR3nt: TGTGCCAGCAGCTTAGCGCTTAGCGGGGGACAGGGCTATGGCTACACCTTC; CDR3aa: CASSLALSGGQGYGYTF
v_gene: TRBV10-1; abundance: .; d_gene: .; j_gene: TRBJ2-2; CDR3nt: TGCGCCAGCAGGCAGGGGAGCACCGGGGAGCTGTTTTTT; CDR3aa: CASRQGSTGELFF
v_gene: TRBV7-2; abundance: .; d_gene: TRBD2; j_gene: TRBJ2-2; CDR3nt: TGTGCCAGCAGCTTAGGCGGGAGGAACACCGGGGAGCTGTTTTTT; CDR3aa: CASSLGGRNTGELFF
v_gene: TRBV28; abundance: .; d_gene: TRBD2; j_gene: TRBJ2-2; CDR3nt: TGTGCCAGCAGTTTAACGATCGGGGCGGGGGGCCACGGGGAGCTGTTTTTT; CDR3aa: CASSLTIGAGGHGELFF
v_gene: TRBV21-1; abundance: .; d_gene: .; j_gene: TRBJ2-2; CDR3nt: TGTGCCAGCAGCAAAGCTTCCCTAGCCGTGAACGGGGAGCTGTTTTTT; CDR3aa: CASSKASLAVNGELFF
v_gene: TRBV6-1; abundance: .; d_gene: .; j_gene: TRBJ1-5; CDR3nt: TGTGCCAGCAGTGAATCAGGGACCCAGCCCCAGCATTTT; CDR3aa: CASSESGTQPQHF
v_gene: TRBV6-1; abundance: .; d_gene: .; j_gene: TRBJ1-1; CDR3nt: TGTGCCAGCAGTGAAACTTCTGGGGAGGGGGAAGCTTTCTTT; CDR3aa: CASSETSGEGEAFF
v_gene: TRBV5-1; abundance: .; d_gene: TRBD2; j_gene: TRBJ2-3; CDR3nt: TGCGCCAGCAGCGACGTGCCTAGCGGGGGTGGCACAGATACGCAGTATTTT; CDR3aa: CASSDVPSGGGTDTQYF
v_gene: TRBV25-1; abundance: once; d_gene: TRBD1; j_gene: TRBJ2-5; CDR3nt: TGTGCCAGCACCATCAGGGACAGCCGAGAGACCCAGTACTTC; CDR3aa: CASTIRDSRETQYF
v_gene: TRBV29-1; abundance: .; d_gene: .; j_gene: TRBJ1-2; CDR3nt: TGCAGCGTTGAAGATCACGGCACTAACTATGGCTACACCTTC; CDR3aa: CSVEDHGTNYGYTF
v_gene: TRBV4-1; abundance: .; d_gene: .; j_gene: TRBJ1-2; CDR3nt: TGCGCCAGCAGCCAAGATCGGCAGGTGTCTGGCTACACCTTC; CDR3aa: CASSQDRQVSGYTF
v_gene: TRBV2; abundance: once; d_gene: TRBD1; j_gene: TRBJ2-1; CDR3nt: TGTGCCAGCAGTCCAGGGGGCAGCATCTCCTACAATGAGCAGTTCTTC; CDR3aa: CASSPGGSISYNEQFF
v_gene: TRBV6-5; abundance: .; d_gene: TRBD1; j_gene: TRBJ1-4; CDR3nt: TGTGCCAGCAGACCCCGGACAGGGAGTGAAAAACTGTTTTTT; CDR3aa: CASRPRTGSEKLFF
v_gene: TRBV19; abundance: .; d_gene: TRBD1; j_gene: TRBJ2-3; CDR3nt: TGTGCCAGTAGTCAACCGGGACAGGGGGCAGATACGCAGTATTTT; CDR3aa: CASSQPGQGADTQYF
v_gene: TRBV5-1; abundance: .; d_gene: TRBD1; j_gene: TRBJ1-2; CDR3nt: TGCGCCAGCAGCTTGGGGGACAGGGCTAATGGCTACACCTTC; CDR3aa: CASSLGDRANGYTF
v_gene: TRBV18; abundance: .; d_gene: .; j_gene: TRBJ1-2; CDR3nt: TGTGCCAGCTCACATACAGTAAACTATGGCTACACCTTC; CDR3aa: CASSHTVNYGYTF
v_gene: TRBV5-1; abundance: few; d_gene: .; j_gene: TRBJ1-4; CDR3nt: TGCGCCAGCAGCTTCGAGGCCTCTAATGAAAAACTGTTTTTT; CDR3aa: CASSFEASNEKLFF
v_gene: TRBV19; abundance: .; d_gene: .; j_gene: TRBJ2-1; CDR3nt: TGTGCCAGTAGTATAGGCCAACTGGGGCGTGAGCAGTTCTTC; CDR3aa: CASSIGQLGREQFF
v_gene: TRBV5-1; abundance: .; d_gene: .; j_gene: TRBJ2-2; CDR3nt: TGCGCCAGCAGCACGGGACGAGCCGGGGAGCTGTTTTTT; CDR3aa: CASSTGRAGELFF
v_gene: TRBV7-2; abundance: .; d_gene: .; j_gene: TRBJ1-6; CDR3nt: TGTGCCAGCAGCTCTCCGGTGGGGCGCTCCTATAATTCACCCCTCCACTTT; CDR3aa: CASSSPVGRSYNSPLHF
v_gene: TRBV5-4; abundance: .; d_gene: TRBD1; j_gene: TRBJ2-2; CDR3nt: TGTGCCAGCAGCCCGCAGACAGGGAGCAACACCGGGGAGCTGTTTTTT; CDR3aa: CASSPQTGSNTGELFF
v_gene: TRBV5-1; abundance: .; d_gene: .; j_gene: TRBJ2-5; CDR3nt: TGCGCCAGCAGCTTTATGGCTAGCGAAGAGACCCAGTACTTC; CDR3aa: CASSFMASEETQYF
v_gene: TRBV29-1; abundance: .; d_gene: .; j_gene: TRBJ2-5; CDR3nt: TGCAGCGTTGTTAGTCCGGGACGGGAGACCCAGTACTTC; CDR3aa: CSVVSPGRETQYF
v_gene: TRBV7-3; abundance: few; d_gene: .; j_gene: TRBJ2-5; CDR3nt: TGTGCCAGCAGCTTAATTGGGGGCGGACAAGAGACCCAGTACTTC; CDR3aa: CASSLIGGGQETQYF
v_gene: TRBV6-6; abundance: .; d_gene: .; j_gene: TRBJ1-1; CDR3nt: TGTGCCAGCACCTCTGGGGGGACTAACACTGAAGCTTTCTTT; CDR3aa: CASTSGGTNTEAFF
v_gene: TRBV19; abundance: .; d_gene: TRBD2; j_gene: TRBJ2-5; CDR3nt: TGTGCCAGTAGTGGCCGACTAGCGGGGGAATTGTCTGGGGAGACCCAGTACTTC; CDR3aa: CASSGRLAGELSGETQYF
v_gene: TRBV6-5; abundance: once; d_gene: .; j_gene: TRBJ1-2; CDR3nt: TGTGCCAGCAGTTCCCGTCGGAACTATGGCTACACCTTC; CDR3aa: CASSSRRNYGYTF
v_gene: TRBV5-1; abundance: .; d_gene: .; j_gene: TRBJ2-2; CDR3nt: TGCGCCAGCAGCTTCGGCAGGGCGAACACCGGGGAGCTGTTTTTT; CDR3aa: CASSFGRANTGELFF
v_gene: TRBV25-1; abundance: .; d_gene: .; j_gene: TRBJ2-5; CDR3nt: TGTGCCAGCAGTGAATTTCTGGGGCAAGAGACCCAGTACTTC; CDR3aa: CASSEFLGQETQYF
v_gene: TRBV6-5; abundance: .; d_gene: TRBD1; j_gene: TRBJ1-6; CDR3nt: TGTGCCAGCAGTTACTCGGCACGGACAGGGAATTCACCCCTCCACTTT; CDR3aa: CASSYSARTGNSPLHF
v_gene: TRBV24-1; abundance: few; d_gene: TRBD1; j_gene: TRBJ1-2; CDR3nt: TGTGCCACCAGTTTATCCGGGACAGGGATATATGGCTACACCTTC; CDR3aa: CATSLSGTGIYGYTF
v_gene: TRBV5-4; abundance: .; d_gene: .; j_gene: TRBJ2-3; CDR3nt: TGTGCCAGCAGCTTGGGAGAAGATACGCAGTATTTT; CDR3aa: CASSLGEDTQYF
v_gene: TRBV5-1; abundance: .; d_gene: TRBD1; j_gene: TRBJ2-1; CDR3nt: TGCGCCAGCAGCTTGATAGCTAGGGGACAGGGAGGCAATGAGCAGTTCTTC; CDR3aa: CASSLIARGQGGNEQFF
v_gene: TRBV14; abundance: .; d_gene: .; j_gene: TRBJ1-2; CDR3nt: TGTGCCAGCAGCCATACGAGGTCCTATGGCTACACCTTC; CDR3aa: CASSHTRSYGYTF
v_gene: TRBV30; abundance: once; d_gene: .; j_gene: TRBJ1-5; CDR3nt: TGTGCCTGGAGTGTACAAAGGACGGGAAACAGCAATCAGCCCCAGCATTTT; CDR3aa: CAWSVQRTGNSNQPQHF
v_gene: TRBV2; abundance: .; d_gene: .; j_gene: TRBJ2-5; CDR3nt: TGTGCCAGCAAGACCTTATCGGCTCGGACCCAGTACTTC; CDR3aa: CASKTLSARTQYF
v_gene: TRBV30; abundance: once; d_gene: .; j_gene: TRBJ2-6; CDR3nt: TGTGCCTGGAGTCCCGGGGGTGGGGCCAACGTCCTGACTTTC; CDR3aa: CAWSPGGGANVLTF
v_gene: TRBV28; abundance: .; d_gene: TRBD1; j_gene: TRBJ2-1; CDR3nt: TGTGCCAGCGCCAAGGGCAGGGGGATACACAATGAGCAGTTCTTC; CDR3aa: CASAKGRGIHNEQFF
v_gene: TRBV4-2; abundance: .; d_gene: TRBD2; j_gene: TRBJ2-2; CDR3nt: TGTGCCAGCAGCCCGGGGACTAGTGCGTCGGGCACCGGGGAGCTGTTTTTT; CDR3aa: CASSPGTSASGTGELFF
v_gene: TRBV5-5; abundance: .; d_gene: .; j_gene: TRBJ1-1; CDR3nt: TGTGCCAGCAGCCCCTCTGGGAGCACTGAAGCTTTCTTT; CDR3aa: CASSPSGSTEAFF